Sequencing of this T cell receptor (beta chain) was carried out in a study of blood T cell repertoires in COVID-19 (dated by TCRdb to the early 2020s). General notes on the study: Samples from collaborators originated in the United States, Italy and Spain and spanned both the acute and convalescent phases of COVID-19. Samples were obtained from the ongoing ImmuneRACE study (first 160 participants) and from over 1,000 subjects provided by 6 global collaborators. HLA class I and class II types, where available, came from metadata supplied by the sample provider rather than from assay-based typing. The material from the prospective study consisted of cDNA or gDNA derived from T cells, B-cell-depleted T cells, or PBMCs. The repertoires were made available in a free public database intended to serve as a resource for research on the immune response to SARS-CoV-2. Nearly every sample came with metadata listing a de-identified subject ID, COVID-19 status, age in years and sex. Subjects who had been exposed to COVID-19, were actively infected with it, or had recovered from it provided the deeply sampled blood TCRbeta repertoires that made up the dataset. Summary of the overall study and its limitations: The quantity of clinical and demographic metadata differed by source and by participant and was supplied without curation.

Worth noting for this clone: It has no known antigen specificity. No base qualities exist here, and no much larger clone lies one base off it.

V trim: 4 bases; J trim: 7 bases; unmatched bases: 5. There are 14 amino acids in the CDR3, from cysteine to phenylalanine inclusive. Only CDR3 DNA remains: 42 bases, in frame from the first base. The germline V gene specifies MDHEN as CDR1 and SYDVKM as CDR2. The immunoSEQ Assay, a bias-controlled multiplex PCR, was used to amplify TCRbeta CDR3 regions from genomic DNA. The paper's data handling went like this. Within the assay, amplification of reference gene primers was used to estimate how many nucleated cells each sample contained. To quantify the absolute abundance of each unique TCRbeta CDR3 rearrangement, sequence reads were collapsed and filtered. For each sample, productive Simpson clonality was calculated as the square root of Simpson's diversity index over productive rearrangements. TCRdb carries this immuneACCESS record with in-frame sequences only. Its versions omit some clonotypes, under half of them owing to an unresolved V gene in the studies checked, with the rest unexplained. V, J and clone size were drawn from that table, and D and trimming were deduced from the DNA. The sample records over 100,000 clones, less than 90% of which are singletons. Jointly, the top ten make up roughly 10% of the sample.

Whole blood was collected in K2EDTA tubes by collaborating institutions according to the institutions' own protocols. For TCRbeta analysis, collaborator samples were shipped as frozen whole blood, as isolated PBMCs, or as DNA extracted from either sample type. Recombination linked TRBV28 to TRBJ1-4; the central 8 bases match TRBD1. The sequenced material came from peripheral blood. The receptor comes from a man aged 80 or over with acute or convalescent COVID-19. The sequenced DNA is TGTGCCAGCAGTTCCGACAGGGGAGGTGAAAAACTGTTTTTT. Its coded protein is CASSSDRGGEKLFF.